This T cell receptor beta chain was obtained from a study of identical twins. General study points: There were fewer insertions in abundant cord blood beta clonotypes, but memory repertoires showed no such pattern. Out-of-frame alpha sequences shared by twins showed excess low generation probability. Out-of-frame TCR alpha sharing in monozygotic twins exceeded recombination model predictions.

With V trimmed by 6 bases and J by 8 bases, 16 bases remained unmatched. This CDR3 is 15 amino acids long. Looked up from germline, CDR1 is DFQATT and CDR2 is SNEGSKA (reference sequence). This clonotype was seen only a few times. Its target is not known. Template switching supplied a universal primer site; unique molecular identifiers were carried on the cDNA. MiXCR, run by TCRdb on the 5' RACE reads, gives a single entry per CDR3 protein. Here the sample spans approximately 530,000 distinct CDR3 sequences, about a fifth being singletons. The same sample was also studied in work on yellow fever vaccine responses in identical twins.

The sample consisted of CD4+ T cells sorted from blood. J is TRBJ2-1 and V is TRBV20-1; TRBD2 matches 7 bases. The TCR comes from a young woman in good health. In nucleotides, the CDR3 is TGCAGTGCCTTAGGCTCTAGCGGACTTACAGATGAGCAGTTCTTC. This sequence encodes CSALGSSGLTDEQFF.